The rows below give T cell receptor beta chains drawn from one sample of a study of blood T cell repertoires in COVID-19. Sequenced by immunoSEQ multiplex PCR; TCRdb stores in-frame clones only, minus some. This table has around 16,000 clones, roughly 85% appearing once. Input material: peripheral blood. The receptor set was obtained from a man in his 70s in a cohort sampled during active COVID-19. The CDR3 runs from the conserved cysteine through the conserved F or W. D genes are given only for firm matches. Not every row has a clone size; where given, it reads once, few, many or a size class.

d_call	v_call	clone_size	j_call	cdr3_aa	cdr3_nt
TRBD2	TRBV25-1	-	TRBJ2-1	CASSDPSGSTRYNEQFF	TGTGCCAGCAGTGACCCTAGCGGGAGCACTCGTTACAATGAGCAGTTCTTC
TRBD2	TRBV6-5	-	TRBJ2-1	CASRRAGLRNEQFF	TGTGCCAGCAGGCGAGCGGGACTGAGGAATGAGCAGTTCTTC
TRBD1	TRBV2	-	TRBJ2-5	CASRFGQGRETQYF	TGTGCCAGCAGGTTTGGACAGGGACGAGAGACCCAGTACTTC
-	TRBV5-6	once	TRBJ1-2	CASSWRQLTNYGYTF	TGTGCCAGCAGCTGGAGGCAGCTAACCAACTATGGCTACACCTTC
-	TRBV5-1	-	TRBJ2-1	CASSLVTGSYNEQFF	TGCGCCAGCAGCTTGGTTACAGGGTCCTACAATGAGCAGTTCTTC
TRBD1	TRBV24-1	-	TRBJ2-1	CATSRTGGPYNEQFF	TGTGCCACCAGCCGGACAGGTGGGCCCTACAATGAGCAGTTCTTC
TRBD1	TRBV2	-	TRBJ1-1	CASSKLGTGLNTEAFF	TGTGCCAGCAGTAAGCTCGGGACAGGGCTGAACACTGAAGCTTTCTTT
-	TRBV28	-	TRBJ2-6	CASSSSASGANVLTF	TGTGCCAGCAGTTCCAGCGCCTCTGGGGCCAACGTCCTGACTTTC
-	TRBV5-4	-	TRBJ1-3	CASRSGTGGNTIYF	TGTGCCAGCAGGTCCGGGACTGGTGGAAACACCATATATTTT
TRBD1	TRBV5-1	-	TRBJ1-1	CASSPIQGAEAFF	TGCGCCAGCAGCCCGATACAGGGGGCTGAAGCTTTCTTT
-	TRBV29-1	-	TRBJ2-5	CSVDLSGKTQYF	TGCAGCGTTGATTTATCCGGGAAGACCCAGTACTTC
-	TRBV7-8	-	TRBJ1-6	CASSLQGGSPLHF	TGTGCCAGCAGCTTACAGGGAGGTTCACCCCTCCACTTT
-	TRBV24-1	once	TRBJ2-7	CATMDSGTYEQYF	TGTGCCACCATGGACAGCGGTACCTACGAGCAGTACTTC